This T cell receptor beta chain was identified during a study of T cell changes during pregnancy in multiple sclerosis. In this sample, this clone turned up once. This table comes from immunoSEQ multiplex PCR, and its TCRdb copy is limited to in-frame clones, with some not included. Here the sample spans 90,000 to 150,000 clones, 80% to 95% being singletons. Sequenced here: peripheral blood, sampled before pregnancy. This sequence originates from a female donor with multiple sclerosis, enrolled in a pregnancy study.

CDR3: CASSLGLAGGQETQYF. DNA of the CDR3: TGTGCCAGCAGCCTGGGACTAGCGGGGGGCCAAGAGACCCAGTACTTC. The V call is TRBV13, the J call TRBJ2-5; 15 nucleotides line up with TRBD2. CDR3 length: 16 amino acids. Germline trimming cut 5 bases from V and 1 base from J; bases unmatched to any gene: 2. Germline V gene lookup returns CDR1 PRHDT and CDR2 FYEKMQ (reference sequence).